The clone carrying this TCR beta chain was seen a single time. Study processing details: Estimated nucleated cell counts came from reference gene primer amplification. The protocol was immunoSEQ multiplex PCR, while the TCRdb copy is restricted to in-frame clones and leaves out a portion. V and J calls and clone size are copied from that table; D and trimming were computed from the DNA. The sample lists about 95,000 clones; more than 70% were seen once. The sample is drawn from a study of blood T cell repertoires in COVID-19. Study summary: Specimens from acute and convalescent COVID-19 originated in the United States, Italy and Spain. From T cells, B-cell-depleted T cells, or PBMCs came the material, which was cDNA or gDNA.

This receptor was identified in a human donor in a cohort sampled during active COVID-19. Sequencing used peripheral blood.

DNA of the CDR3: TGTGCCAGCAGTTTAAATAGGGACAGGAGTCAGCCCCAGCATTTT. Protein sequence: CASSLNRDRSQPQHF. V gene TRBV27 combines with J gene TRBJ1-5, with 8 bases lining up with TRBD1. This CDR3 region has 15 residues. Unmatched junction bases numbered 6, after V lost 2 bases and J lost 6 bases. The germline V gene encodes CDR1 MNHEY and CDR2 SMNVEV (reference sequence).